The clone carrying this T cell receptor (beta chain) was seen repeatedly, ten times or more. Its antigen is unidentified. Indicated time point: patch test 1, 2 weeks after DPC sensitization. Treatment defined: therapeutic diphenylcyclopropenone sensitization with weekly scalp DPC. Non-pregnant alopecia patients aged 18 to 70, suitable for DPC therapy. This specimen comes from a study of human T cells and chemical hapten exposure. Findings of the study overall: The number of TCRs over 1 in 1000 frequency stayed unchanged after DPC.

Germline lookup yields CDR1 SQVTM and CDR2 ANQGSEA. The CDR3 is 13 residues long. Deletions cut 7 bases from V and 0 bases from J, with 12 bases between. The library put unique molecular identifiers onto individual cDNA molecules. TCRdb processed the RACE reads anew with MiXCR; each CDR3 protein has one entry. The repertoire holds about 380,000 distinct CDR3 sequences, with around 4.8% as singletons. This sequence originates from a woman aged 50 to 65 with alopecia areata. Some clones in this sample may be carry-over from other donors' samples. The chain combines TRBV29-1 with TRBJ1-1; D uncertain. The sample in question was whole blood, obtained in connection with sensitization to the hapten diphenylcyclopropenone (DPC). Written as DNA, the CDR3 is TGCAGCGCCGAAGGCCAGCTGAACACTGAAGCTTTCTTT. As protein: CSAEGQLNTEAFF.